The 6 T cell receptor beta chains presented below share a single source sample, sequenced in a study of cytomegalovirus exposure and HLA in healthy donors. Here immunoSEQ multiplex PCR was the method, and the copy in TCRdb shows in-frame clones only, minus some. The sample consists of 190,000 or so clones, around 83% of them appearing once. Sequencing input: PBMCs. These receptors came from a woman younger than 45 in good health and CMV-seropositive.

This clone has just a few counts. This sequence joins TRBV10-3 and TRBJ1-1; the D gene is possibly TRBD1 (6 bases). V was shortened by 4 bases and J by 4 bases, with 13 bases between the two germline ends. The CDR3 sequence is 14 residues long. Germline V gives CDR1 ENHRY, CDR2 SYGVKD. The CDR3 protein is CAISGTGKGTEAFF. The CDR3 bases are TGTGCCATCAGTGGCACAGGGAAAGGCACTGAAGCTTTCTTT.

The chain joins TRBV5-1 to TRBJ1-4, with 7 bases identical to TRBD1. Germline V gene data show CDR1 as SGHRS and CDR2 as YFSETQ. Trimming cost V 0 bases and J 3 bases; bases outside gene matches: 2. The CDR3 contains 15 residues. The DNA for the CDR3 is TGCGCCAGCAGCTTGGCCGGGACAGCTAATGAAAAACTGTTTTTT. Residues: CASSLAGTANEKLFF. Drawing the rest from reference TRBV5-1 and TRBJ1-4, the complete variable domain is KAGVTQTPRYLIKTRGQQVTLSCSPISGHRSVSWYQQTPGQGLQFLFEYFSETQRNKGNFPGRFSGRQFSNSRSEMNVSTLELGDSALYLCASSLAGTANEKLFFGSGTQLSVL.

The J gene is TRBJ1-2, the V gene TRBV11-2; TRBD1 is a possible D gene (6 bases). CDR1 SGHAT and CDR2 FQNNGV come from the germline V gene. The V and J ends lost 8 bases and 4 bases respectively, with 14 bases between them. This CDR3 has 13 residues. DNA for the CDR3: TGTGCCAGCCAGTTCGGGGGGGCCTATGGCTACACCTTC. Translating it yields CASQFGGAYGYTF.

The chain carries TRBV7-8 and TRBJ2-1; 7 positions match TRBD2. From germline, CDR1 is SGHVS and CDR2 FQNEAQ. V trimming: 8 bases; J trimming: 9 bases; junction bases outside the gene matches: 7. The CDR3 spans 12 residues. CDR3 in DNA: TGTGCCAGCGGGAGGGCAGTCGCTGAGCAGTTCTTC. Translating gives CASGRAVAEQFF.

V usage is TRBV4-1 and J usage is TRBJ1-4; 8 nucleotides agree with TRBD1. The CDR3 loop spans 16 amino acids. The junction had 5 bases not matched to a gene; V was cut back by 0 bases and J by 5 bases. CDR1 MGHRA and CDR2 YSYEKL come from the germline V gene. The chain's CDR3 is CASSQDGTGPNEKLFF. DNA of the CDR3: TGCGCCAGCAGCCAAGATGGGACAGGACCGAATGAAAAACTGTTTTTT.

The chain links TRBV6-1 to TRBJ1-1; no reliable D call. The CDR3 totals 15 residues. The V end was cut by 4 bases, the J end by 1 base, with 13 bases between. Germline V CDR1 and CDR2: MNHNS, SASEGT. CDR3 DNA sequence: TGTGCCAGCAGTGGCCTGAGCGCGAGGAACACTGAAGCTTTCTTT. It is translated as CASSGLSARNTEAFF.